This is a list of T cell receptor beta chains from one sample in a study of T-cell reconstitution after alpha-beta-depleted transplantation in children. TCRdb independently ran MiXCR on the PCR reads; one entry per CDR3 protein. The sample lists under 85,000 distinct CDR3 sequences, approximately 18% seen once, with approximately 51% in the top ten. The source material was PBMCs, mostly from graft donor cells, sampled 360 days after TCRalphabeta/CD19-depleted stem cell transplant. The receptors here all came from a male patient aged 2-15 years who had a stem cell transplant for acute lymphoblastic leukemia, so the T cells may come from the graft donor. The CDR3 runs from the conserved cysteine through the conserved F or W. Each record gives: V gene, D gene, clone size, J gene, CDR3 DNA, CDR3 protein. A D gene is named only where the DNA matches it firmly. Size values are once, few and many counts, or a class for expanded clones, and some rows have none.

V gene: TRBV20-1; D gene: -; clone size: few; J gene: TRBJ2-3; CDR3 DNA: TGCAGTGCTAGCGGGTCTAGCACAGATACGCAGTATTTT; CDR3 protein: CSASGSSTDTQYF
V gene: TRBV5-5; D gene: -; clone size: -; J gene: TRBJ2-7; CDR3 DNA: TGTGCCAGCAGCTTCGTCCAGGGCAGGGGAGGTGACGAGCAGTACTTC; CDR3 protein: CASSFVQGRGGDEQYF
V gene: TRBV20-1; D gene: -; clone size: -; J gene: TRBJ2-7; CDR3 DNA: TGCAGTGCTAGACGGGCCCCCACGGGGGAGCAGTACTTC; CDR3 protein: CSARRAPTGEQYF
V gene: TRBV4-1; D gene: -; clone size: few; J gene: TRBJ1-1; CDR3 DNA: TGCGCCAGCAGCCAAGCGTCGACAGGAAGGAATGACACTGAAGCTTTCTTT; CDR3 protein: CASSQASTGRNDTEAFF
V gene: TRBV5-1; D gene: TRBD2; clone size: -; J gene: TRBJ2-7; CDR3 DNA: TGCGCCAGCAGCTCTAGACTAGCGGGAGCCACCTACGAGCAGTACTTC; CDR3 protein: CASSSRLAGATYEQYF
V gene: TRBV21-1; D gene: -; clone size: -; J gene: TRBJ2-5; CDR3 DNA: TGTGCCAGCAGCAAAGAGGGCGGAAGGGGGGGGAGAGAGACCCAGTACTTC; CDR3 protein: CASSKEGGRGGRETQYF
V gene: TRBV24-1; D gene: TRBD2; clone size: few; J gene: TRBJ2-3; CDR3 DNA: TGTGCCACCAGTGGGCCTAGCGGGAAGTATTTT; CDR3 protein: CATSGPSGKYF
V gene: TRBV6-2/TRBV6-3; D gene: TRBD2; clone size: -; J gene: TRBJ2-3; CDR3 DNA: TGTGCCAGCGGTAAGGCTCGCGGGAGCCCGATCACAGATACGCAGTATTTT; CDR3 protein: CASGKARGSPITDTQYF
V gene: TRBV28; D gene: -; clone size: many; J gene: TRBJ2-7; CDR3 DNA: TGTGCCAGCAGTTTCCTAGGAGGCAGCTCCTACGAGCAGTACTTC; CDR3 protein: CASSFLGGSSYEQYF
V gene: TRBV5-1; D gene: TRBD2; clone size: few; J gene: TRBJ2-7; CDR3 DNA: TGCGCCAGCAGCCCAGGGAGCGGGAGACCCGAGCAGTACTTC; CDR3 protein: CASSPGSGRPEQYF
V gene: TRBV12-3/TRBV12-4; D gene: -; clone size: few; J gene: TRBJ2-1; CDR3 DNA: TGTGCCAGCAGTTTGAGGACCCCGGAGCAGTTCTTC; CDR3 protein: CASSLRTPEQFF
V gene: TRBV12-3/TRBV12-4; D gene: TRBD2; clone size: -; J gene: TRBJ2-1; CDR3 DNA: TGTGCCAGCACACAGGGACTAGTCAATGAGCAGTTCTTC; CDR3 protein: CASTQGLVNEQFF
V gene: TRBV5-1; D gene: -; clone size: -; J gene: TRBJ2-6; CDR3 DNA: TGCGCCAGCAGCGGGAGGGGGAACTCTGGGGCCAACGTCCTGACTTTC; CDR3 protein: CASSGRGNSGANVLTF
V gene: TRBV12-3/TRBV12-4; D gene: -; clone size: few; J gene: TRBJ2-7; CDR3 DNA: TGTGCCAGCAGTTTAGGAGGTTTCTCCTACGAGCAGTACTTC; CDR3 protein: CASSLGGFSYEQYF
V gene: TRBV28; D gene: -; clone size: -; J gene: TRBJ1-1; CDR3 DNA: TGTGCCACCACAGACCCGGTGGGGGGCCAACGGGTAAGAGCTTTCTTT; CDR3 protein: CATTDPVGGQRVRAFF
V gene: TRBV7-9; D gene: -; clone size: -; J gene: TRBJ1-1; CDR3 DNA: TGTGCCAGCAGCTCCGAGGGACGGCTCATGAACACTGAAGCTTTCTTT; CDR3 protein: CASSSEGRLMNTEAFF
V gene: TRBV20-1; D gene: -; clone size: -; J gene: TRBJ2-7; CDR3 DNA: TGCAGTGCTAGATTCCCGGGACTCCGCTCCTACGAGCAGTACTTC; CDR3 protein: CSARFPGLRSYEQYF
V gene: TRBV12-3/TRBV12-4; D gene: -; clone size: few; J gene: TRBJ2-2; CDR3 DNA: TGTGCCAGCAGTCACCCGCCCGGGGAGCTGTTTTTT; CDR3 protein: CASSHPPGELFF
V gene: TRBV5-1; D gene: -; clone size: -; J gene: TRBJ2-7; CDR3 DNA: TGCGCCAGCAGGGCCCTCCCGACGGGGTCCCACGAGCAGTACTTC; CDR3 protein: CASRALPTGSHEQYF
V gene: TRBV5-1; D gene: -; clone size: -; J gene: TRBJ1-6; CDR3 DNA: TGCGCCAGCAGCTTAAGGGGAGGAGGTAATTCACCCCTCCACTTT; CDR3 protein: CASSLRGGGNSPLHF
V gene: TRBV24-1; D gene: TRBD2; clone size: -; J gene: TRBJ2-1; CDR3 DNA: TGTGCCACCAGTGAGGCCAGACTAGCGGATTACAATGAGCAGTTCTTC; CDR3 protein: CATSEARLADYNEQFF
V gene: TRBV10-2; D gene: TRBD2; clone size: -; J gene: TRBJ2-5; CDR3 DNA: TGCGCCAGCAGTGAAGGGTTAGCGGGAGGGCGAGAGACCCAGTACTTC; CDR3 protein: CASSEGLAGGRETQYF
V gene: TRBV6-5; D gene: TRBD2; clone size: -; J gene: TRBJ2-1; CDR3 DNA: TGTGCCAGCACCCTAGCGGGAGGGCCCCACAATGAGCAGTTCTTC; CDR3 protein: CASTLAGGPHNEQFF
V gene: TRBV4-1; D gene: -; clone size: few; J gene: TRBJ2-1; CDR3 DNA: TGCGCCAGCAGCCAAGAGTCCTATTGGAATGAGCAGTTCTTC; CDR3 protein: CASSQESYWNEQFF
V gene: TRBV11-2; D gene: -; clone size: -; J gene: TRBJ2-1; CDR3 DNA: TGTGCCAGCAGTTCCCTCTGGCGCCTAACCTACAATGAGCAGTTCTTC; CDR3 protein: CASSSLWRLTYNEQFF
V gene: TRBV5-1; D gene: TRBD2; clone size: few; J gene: TRBJ2-1; CDR3 DNA: TGCGCCAGCAGCCCCTGGACTAGCCCAAGCTCCTACAATGAGCAGTTCTTC; CDR3 protein: CASSPWTSPSSYNEQFF
V gene: TRBV10-3; D gene: -; clone size: few; J gene: TRBJ2-7; CDR3 DNA: TGTGCCATCAGTGAGTCAGGAGGGGGCGCCTACGAGCAGTACTTC; CDR3 protein: CAISESGGGAYEQYF
V gene: TRBV10-2; D gene: -; clone size: few; J gene: TRBJ2-1; CDR3 DNA: TGCGCCAGCGTCTTAGGCCCCCTGTCTGGAGGTAGCAATGAGCAGTTCTTC; CDR3 protein: CASVLGPLSGGSNEQFF
V gene: TRBV11-1; D gene: -; clone size: few; J gene: TRBJ2-7; CDR3 DNA: TGTGCCAGCAGCTTAGTTCGGGACCACGAGCAGTACTTC; CDR3 protein: CASSLVRDHEQYF
V gene: TRBV4-1; D gene: TRBD2; clone size: -; J gene: TRBJ2-7; CDR3 DNA: TGCGCCAGCAGCCAAGGGACTAGCGGGGTTTACGAGCAGTACTTC; CDR3 protein: CASSQGTSGVYEQYF
V gene: TRBV4-1; D gene: TRBD2; clone size: few; J gene: TRBJ2-3; CDR3 DNA: TGCGCCAGCAGGCAAGTTCTACCCCAGCGGGAGGGGGCAGATACGCAGTATTTT; CDR3 protein: CASRQVLPQREGADTQYF
V gene: TRBV28; D gene: -; clone size: many; J gene: TRBJ1-1; CDR3 DNA: TGTGCCAGCAGCATAGAGGAGAACACTGAAGCTTTCTTT; CDR3 protein: CASSIEENTEAFF
V gene: TRBV9; D gene: -; clone size: -; J gene: TRBJ2-1; CDR3 DNA: TGTGCCAGCAGCGTAGACCCCCTCTTAGGGGGTGAGCAGTTCTTC; CDR3 protein: CASSVDPLLGGEQFF
V gene: TRBV6-2/TRBV6-3; D gene: -; clone size: few; J gene: TRBJ2-1; CDR3 DNA: TGTGCCAGCAGTTACAGAGAACTACCTGACAATGAGCAGTTCTTC; CDR3 protein: CASSYRELPDNEQFF
V gene: TRBV19; D gene: TRBD2; clone size: once; J gene: TRBJ2-1; CDR3 DNA: TGTGCCAGTAGTACCGCGGGACTAGCCTACAATGAGCAGTTCTTC; CDR3 protein: CASSTAGLAYNEQFF
V gene: TRBV5-4; D gene: TRBD2; clone size: -; J gene: TRBJ2-7; CDR3 DNA: TGTGCCAGCAGCTTGGTGGGCGGGAGTAGCGAGCAGTACTTC; CDR3 protein: CASSLVGGSSEQYF
V gene: TRBV7-9; D gene: -; clone size: -; J gene: TRBJ2-7; CDR3 DNA: TGTGCCAGCAGCTTAGGTGCTGGAGGCCCGCACGAGCAGTACTTC; CDR3 protein: CASSLGAGGPHEQYF
V gene: TRBV5-1; D gene: TRBD1; clone size: many; J gene: TRBJ1-2; CDR3 DNA: TGCGCCAGCAGCTTGGAGGGCACGGGGGGACAGGGATATGGCTACACCTTC; CDR3 protein: CASSLEGTGGQGYGYTF
V gene: TRBV6-5; D gene: -; clone size: few; J gene: TRBJ2-1; CDR3 DNA: TGTGCCAGCAGTTACTCGAGCTATGAGCAGTTCTTC; CDR3 protein: CASSYSSYEQFF
V gene: TRBV7-9; D gene: -; clone size: many; J gene: TRBJ1-1; CDR3 DNA: TGTGCCAGCAGCCGATTATCAGGCCGCGGCACTGAAGCTTTCTTT; CDR3 protein: CASSRLSGRGTEAFF
V gene: TRBV4-1; D gene: -; clone size: few; J gene: TRBJ2-3; CDR3 DNA: TGCGCCAGCAGCCAAGGATACGGGATCACAGATACGCAGTATTTT; CDR3 protein: CASSQGYGITDTQYF
V gene: TRBV12-3/TRBV12-4; D gene: TRBD2; clone size: -; J gene: TRBJ2-1; CDR3 DNA: TGTGCCAGCAGTTTACTAGCGGGAGGGTTAGGCAATGAGCAGTTCTTC; CDR3 protein: CASSLLAGGLGNEQFF
V gene: TRBV7-9; D gene: TRBD1; clone size: few; J gene: TRBJ2-5; CDR3 DNA: TGTGCCAGCAGCGCCCACAGGGGGAGTGTAGAGACCCAGTACTTC; CDR3 protein: CASSAHRGSVETQYF
V gene: TRBV5-8; D gene: TRBD1; clone size: many; J gene: TRBJ2-3; CDR3 DNA: TGTGCCAGCAGCTTGGGTAGTTGGACAGGGGAAACGCAGTATTTT; CDR3 protein: CASSLGSWTGETQYF
V gene: TRBV7-9; D gene: -; clone size: -; J gene: TRBJ2-7; CDR3 DNA: TGTGCCAGCAGCTTAGCGCTTGTACAGGGCCACGAGCAGTACTTC; CDR3 protein: CASSLALVQGHEQYF
V gene: TRBV5-1; D gene: TRBD1; clone size: -; J gene: TRBJ1-4; CDR3 DNA: TGCGCCAGCAGCCGCGGGACAGGCCGGGAAAAACTGTTTTTT; CDR3 protein: CASSRGTGREKLFF
V gene: TRBV27; D gene: TRBD2; clone size: -; J gene: TRBJ2-3; CDR3 DNA: TGTGCCAGCAGTTTGGGGACTAGCGGGAGGCGAGATACGCAGTATTTC; CDR3 protein: CASSLGTSGRRDTQYF
V gene: TRBV5-4; D gene: TRBD2; clone size: few; J gene: TRBJ2-7; CDR3 DNA: TGTGCCAGCAGCTTAGAGACTAGCGGATTACTCTCCTACGAGCAGTACTTC; CDR3 protein: CASSLETSGLLSYEQYF
V gene: TRBV4-2; D gene: TRBD2; clone size: -; J gene: TRBJ2-2; CDR3 DNA: TGTGCCAGCAGCCACCGCCCGGGACTAGCGGGAGGGGGCGGGGAGCTGTTTTTT; CDR3 protein: CASSHRPGLAGGGGELFF
V gene: TRBV4-1; D gene: TRBD2; clone size: -; J gene: TRBJ2-5; CDR3 DNA: TGCGCCAGCAGCCCGGGACTAGCGGGAGAATGGGACCAGTACTTC; CDR3 protein: CASSPGLAGEWDQYF
V gene: TRBV2; D gene: -; clone size: -; J gene: TRBJ2-5; CDR3 DNA: TGTGCCAGCATGGTCGTAGAGACCCAGTACTTC; CDR3 protein: CASMVVETQYF
V gene: TRBV12-3/TRBV12-4; D gene: -; clone size: few; J gene: TRBJ2-7; CDR3 DNA: TGTGCCAGCAGTTTGGGGGGGACAGTTACGTACGAGCAGTACTTC; CDR3 protein: CASSLGGTVTYEQYF
V gene: TRBV4-2; D gene: -; clone size: few; J gene: TRBJ1-1; CDR3 DNA: TGTGCCAGCAGCCAAGAACTCGGCGCCAGGGTCACTGAAGCTTTCTTT; CDR3 protein: CASSQELGARVTEAFF